This TCR beta chain was documented in a study of blood T cells in healthy people across ages. Study observations and caveats: Because sorting was not performed, PBMCs prevented conclusive naive versus antigen-experienced comparison. Across the age range, TCR beta diversity per million T cells fell in a roughly linear way.

On this clonotype itself: Its cognate antigen is unknown.

This CDR3 is 14 amino acids long. CDR1 is SQVTM, CDR2 ANQGSEA, per germline. The ends were cut back, 4 bases at V and 0 bases at J, with 13 bases in the middle. A J-beta primer mix and a sample-barcoded 5' primer were used in a second PCR of roughly 6 to 11 cycles. Each TCR beta cDNA got a 12-nucleotide random molecular identifier. Each sample provided no less than 3 million CDR3-containing paired-end reads. Using its own MiXCR run on the 5' RACE reads, TCRdb lists one record per CDR3 protein. The table has about 1,500,000 distinct CDR3 sequences, 40% to 50% seen once. Sequencing input: blood. The origin of this receptor is a woman aged 18-29 years in good health. The V gene is TRBV29-1, the J gene TRBJ2-7, with no clear D. The CDR3 sequence: CSVVSNRASYEQYF. The DNA of the CDR3 is TGCAGCGTTGTTTCGAATAGGGCCTCCTACGAGCAGTACTTC.